This T cell receptor (beta chain) was captured in a study of blood T cell repertoires in COVID-19. Germline values: CDR1 SEHNR, CDR2 FQNEAQ (reference sequence). The ends lost 6 bases at V and 1 base at J; junction bases unmatched: 4. The CDR3 sequence is 14 residues long. This clone has only a few counts. Only in-frame clones appear in the TCRdb table, and some are missing; sequencing was by immunoSEQ multiplex PCR. The sample yields roughly 150,000 clones, about 92% seen once. This sequence was found in an older woman with COVID-19, enrolled during active disease. The rearrangement links TRBV7-9 to TRBJ1-2, with 8 nucleotides matching TRBD1. Sequencing was done on a sample of peripheral blood. CDR3 residues: CASRAGQVNYGYTF. The DNA of the CDR3 is TGTGCCAGCAGGGCGGGACAGGTTAACTATGGCTACACCTTC.